Shown below are 30 T cell receptor beta chains from a single sample sequenced in a study of cytomegalovirus exposure and HLA in healthy donors. Repertoires were generated with immunoSEQ multiplex PCR, while TCRdb's copy carries only in-frame clones and drops some. The data contain 120,000 or so clones, approximately 87% of them seen just once; the ten biggest clones take up 2.1%. Sequenced input: PBMCs. The source of these receptors is a woman aged 25 to 39 in good health and CMV-seronegative.

This clone came up once. The chain carries TRBV4-3 and TRBJ2-2; D not resolved. In germline, CDR1 is LGHNA, CDR2 YSLEER. The CDR3 spans 16 residues. With 0 bases removed from V and 6 bases from J, the gap between germline ends came to 14 bases. CDR3 sequence reads: CASSQDARSRPGELFF. In DNA, the CDR3 is TGCGCCAGCAGCCAAGATGCGAGGAGCCGGCCCGGGGAGCTGTTTTTT.

J is TRBJ1-3 and V is TRBV9, with D perhaps matching TRBD1 (5 bases). The germline CDR1 and CDR2 sequences are SGDLS and YYNGEE. Between the trimmed V and J ends, which lost 2 bases and 2 bases, there was a span of 8 bases. The CDR3 extends over 14 amino acids. This chain's CDR3 is CASSVTGPGNTIYF. CDR3 coding DNA: TGTGCCAGCAGCGTCACAGGTCCTGGAAACACCATATATTTT.

This chain connects TRBV9 to TRBJ1-2, with D hard to call. The CDR3 runs 14 residues. Germline values: CDR1 SGDLS, CDR2 YYNGEE. With 0 bases removed from V and 5 bases from J, the gap between germline ends came to 11 bases. The CDR3 loop reads CASSVEPGSYGYTF. In DNA form, the CDR3 reads TGTGCCAGCAGCGTAGAGCCGGGTAGTTATGGCTACACCTTC.

This chain connects TRBV7-2 to TRBJ2-1; tentative D call: TRBD1 (5 bases). Germline V lookup: CDR1 SGHTA, CDR2 FQGNSA. The CDR3 spans 14 residues. Trimming took off 4 bases at V and 3 bases at J, with 10 bases between the two ends. The CDR3 sequence is CASSSPQGYNEQFF. The CDR3 nucleotides are TGTGCCAGCAGCTCCCCTCAGGGCTACAATGAGCAGTTCTTC. The full variable domain, its missing parts supplied by reference TRBV7-2 and TRBJ2-1, is GAGVSQSPSNKVTEKGKDVELRCDPISGHTALYWYRQSLGQGLEFLIYFQGNSAPDKSGLPSDRFSAERTGGSVSTLTIQRTQQEDSAVYLCASSSPQGYNEQFFGPGTRLTVL.

The chain links TRBV7-2 to TRBJ1-4; unclear D gene. V lost 5 bases to trimming and J lost 8 bases, with 18 bases between them. The length of the CDR3 is 15 residues. Germline CDR1 SGHTA, CDR2 FQGNSA. In DNA, the CDR3 is TGTGCCAGCAGCGCGGCGGGATCCGTCCGGGAAAAACTGTTTTTT. It is translated as CASSAAGSVREKLFF. Based on the CDR3 plus reference TRBV7-2 and TRBJ1-4, the full variable domain is GAGVSQSPSNKVTEKGKDVELRCDPISGHTALYWYRQSLGQGLEFLIYFQGNSAPDKSGLPSDRFSAERTGGSVSTLTIQRTQQEDSAVYLCASSAAGSVREKLFFGSGTQLSVL.

The V gene is TRBV11-3, the J gene TRBJ2-7; 9 nucleotides align to TRBD1. This CDR3 comprises 15 residues. The germline CDR1 and CDR2 sequences are SGHNT and YENEEA. The V gene end was trimmed by 1 base and the J gene end by 3 bases; junction bases not matched to a gene: 4. CDR3 DNA sequence: TGTGCCAGCAGCTTAGGAGGGACAGGGAGCTACGAGCAGTACTTC. This gives the protein CASSLGGTGSYEQYF.

This clone was observed a few times. The CDR3 bases are TGTGCCAGCAGTTCCCCGGGACAGCCCAATTCACCCCTCCACTTT. It is translated as CASSSPGQPNSPLHF. This sequence joins TRBV6-5 and TRBJ1-6, with 7 bases fitting TRBD1. V was pared by 4 bases and J by 7 bases, with 7 bases of the junction left unmatched. CDR3 length: 15 amino acids. The germline V gene encodes CDR1 MNHEY and CDR2 SVGAGI.

This clone was detected once. CDR3: CASSTGWSGELFF. Here the CDR3 DNA reads TGCGCCAGCAGTACAGGGTGGTCCGGGGAGCTGTTTTTT. The chain combines TRBV5-1 with TRBJ2-2, with D maybe TRBD1 (6 bases). The CDR3 sequence is 13 residues long. From germline, CDR1 is SGHRS and CDR2 YFSETQ. V was trimmed by 5 bases and J by 6 bases, leaving 11 bases between them. Using reference TRBV5-1 and TRBJ2-2 for the parts outside the CDR3, the full variable domain is KAGVTQTPRYLIKTRGQQVTLSCSPISGHRSVSWYQQTPGQGLQFLFEYFSETQRNKGNFPGRFSGRQFSNSRSEMNVSTLELGDSALYLCASSTGWSGELFFGEGSRLTVL.

The genes are TRBV6-6 and TRBJ2-5, with 9 bases that match TRBD2. The CDR3 totals 16 residues. V lost 0 bases to trimming and J lost 5 bases; unmatched junction nucleotides: 7. CDR1 MNHNY and CDR2 SVGAGI come from the germline V gene (reference sequence). The CDR3 nucleotides read TGTGCCAGCAGTTACTCGAGAGTAGCGGGGGAGGAGACCCAGTACTTC. Translated: CASSYSRVAGEETQYF.

The J gene is TRBJ2-7, the V gene TRBV27, with D maybe TRBD2 (6 bases). Germline CDR1 reads MNHEY; CDR2 reads SMNVEV (reference sequence). This CDR3 has 14 amino acids. V was cut by 3 bases and J by 1 base, with 10 bases left in between. CDR3 protein: CASSLKGRSYEQYF. The CDR3 nucleotides are TGTGCCAGCAGTTTGAAGGGGAGGTCCTACGAGCAGTACTTC.

The gene calls are TRBV19 and TRBJ2-1; 10 positions agree with TRBD1. Germline values: CDR1 LNHDA, CDR2 SQIVND (reference sequence). The V segment lost 4 bases and the J segment 2 bases; nucleotides outside the gene matches: 5. The CDR3 runs 16 residues. The DNA of the CDR3 is TGTGCCAGTAGTAGAACCGGGACAGGGGCCTACAATGAGCAGTTCTTC. This codes for CASSRTGTGAYNEQFF.

The chain has TRBV20-1 and TRBJ1-1, with a possible D match to TRBD1 (5 bases). V dropped 6 bases and J dropped 0 bases, with 5 bases sitting between them. Germline V gene sequence: CDR1 DFQATT, CDR2 SNEGSKA (reference sequence). The CDR3 consists of 11 residues. CDR3 loop: CSARVNTEAFF. The DNA of the CDR3 is TGCAGTGCCAGGGTGAACACTGAAGCTTTCTTT.

The CDR3 bases are TGTGCCAGCAGCCTCCTCGGACTAGCGGGGGGGCATACCGGGGAGCTGTTTTTT. Translated, it gives CASSLLGLAGGHTGELFF. The chain has TRBV7-2 and TRBJ2-2; 15 bases fit TRBD2. The CDR3 extends over 18 amino acids. Germline loops: CDR1 SGHTA, CDR2 FQGNSA. V was clipped by 5 bases and J by 5 bases; unmatched bases: 9.

The gene calls are TRBV19 and TRBJ1-1; 9 positions match TRBD1. V gave up 3 bases and J gave up 5 bases; unmatched junction bases: 10. This CDR3 comprises 16 residues. Germline assignment: CDR1 LNHDA and CDR2 SQIVND (reference sequence). CDR3 protein: CASSIPGTGRGTEAFF. CDR3 in DNA: TGTGCCAGTAGTATCCCCGGGACAGGGCGAGGGACTGAAGCTTTCTTT.

V usage is TRBV2 and J usage is TRBJ2-5; D may be TRBD2 (6 bases). The CDR3 spans 15 residues. The ends were cut back, 5 bases at V and 4 bases at J, with 17 bases in the middle. Germline lookup yields CDR1 SNHLY and CDR2 FYNNEI. CDR3 sequence: CASSYRGMGLETQYF. CDR3 in DNA: TGTGCCAGCAGTTATCGGGGGATGGGATTAGAGACCCAGTACTTC.

The chain combines TRBV7-3 with TRBJ2-6; D unresolved. The CDR3 runs 15 residues. Per germline, CDR1 SGHTA and CDR2 FQGTGA. V lost 2 bases and J 4 bases, leaving 9 bases between the germline ends. CDR3 DNA: TGTGCCAGCAGCTTAGGGCAGCCCGGGGCCAACGTCCTGACTTTC. It is translated as CASSLGQPGANVLTF.

The chain couples TRBV27 to TRBJ2-7; 9 bases are a match to TRBD1. Trimming took 6 bases from V and 4 from J; bases not matched to a gene: 16. The CDR3 spans 17 residues. Germline lookup yields CDR1 MNHEY and CDR2 SMNVEV (reference sequence). The CDR3 is CASRRGQGSQRIYEQYF. As DNA, the CDR3 is TGTGCCAGCAGGCGGGGACAGGGATCCCAGAGAATATACGAGCAGTACTTC.

The chain uses TRBV2 and TRBJ2-3; a weak D match, TRBD1 (6 bases). The length of the CDR3 is 16 residues. Trimming removed 2 bases from V and 2 bases from J, with 14 bases in between. CDR1 and CDR2 (germline): SNHLY, FYNNEI. The chain's CDR3 is CASSEKVRGHTDTQYF. CDR3 bases: TGTGCCAGCAGTGAAAAGGTTCGGGGACACACAGATACGCAGTATTTT.

V and J are TRBV20-1 and TRBJ2-7; D is perhaps TRBD2 (6 bases). This CDR3 comprises 11 residues. Per germline, CDR1 DFQATT and CDR2 SNEGSKA (reference sequence). The CDR3 protein is CSATGGGEQYF. CDR3 bases: TGCAGCGCAACAGGTGGGGGGGAGCAGTACTTC.

This clone was recorded only once. V is TRBV10-3 and J is TRBJ1-2; 9 nucleotides line up with TRBD1. The CDR3 contains 13 residues. V dropped 4 bases and J dropped 3; count of bases not matched to a gene: 0. Germline lookup yields CDR1 ENHRY and CDR2 SYGVKD. The CDR3 coding sequence is TGTGCCATCAGTGGGACAGGGGACTATGGCTACACCTTC. This sequence encodes CAISGTGDYGYTF.

The CDR3, as DNA: TGCGCCAGCAGCCAAGATGCCGGGACACCTGAATTAGAGCAGTTCTTC. Translation: CASSQDAGTPELEQFF. The genes are TRBV4-3 and TRBJ2-1; TRBD1 is a possible D gene (6 bases). CDR3 length: 16 amino acids. From germline, CDR1 is LGHNA and CDR2 YSLEER. Between the trimmed V and J ends, which lost 0 bases and 10 bases, there was a span of 19 bases.

The V gene is TRBV5-1, the J gene TRBJ2-7, with a tentative D call TRBD2 (6 bases). Germline loops: CDR1 SGHRS, CDR2 YFSETQ. The V end lost 0 bases, the J end lost 6 bases, and 16 bases lay between the germline ends. There are 15 residues in the CDR3. CDR3 nucleotide sequence: TGCGCCAGCAGCTTGGCCGTGGGGGGTTCGAGCGAGCAGTACTTC. Translating it yields CASSLAVGGSSEQYF.

The rearrangement joins TRBV6-1 to TRBJ2-1; a possible D gene is TRBD2 (6 bases). V was clipped by 5 bases and J by 3 bases, with 14 bases between them. Germline V gives CDR1 MNHNS, CDR2 SASEGT. The CDR3 extends over 15 amino acids. CDR3 region: CASSLSGDDYNEQFF. The CDR3 bases are TGTGCCAGCAGTCTCTCGGGGGACGACTACAATGAGCAGTTCTTC.

The V gene is TRBV14, the J gene TRBJ2-1; 13 bases fit TRBD2. Germline loops: CDR1 SGHDN, CDR2 FVKESK. After removal of 5 bases from V and 9 bases from J, the junction contained 1 base not matched to a gene. The CDR3 totals 13 residues. As DNA, the CDR3 is TGTGCCAGCAGCTGGACTAGCGGGAGTGAGCAGTTCTTC. Amino acids: CASSWTSGSEQFF.

The chain joins TRBV15 to TRBJ1-3; perhaps TRBD1 as D (6 bases). The V gene lost 0 bases and the J gene lost 6 bases, with 15 bases spanning the gap. There are 16 residues in the CDR3. Germline V gene data show CDR1 as LNHNV and CDR2 as YYDKDF (reference sequence). In nucleotides, the CDR3 is TGTGCCACCAGCAGAGATTCGACCAGGGGAGTAAACACCATATATTTT. This sequence encodes CATSRDSTRGVNTIYF.

This clone was counted a few times. The gene calls are TRBV7-9 and TRBJ2-7, with D perhaps TRBD1 (7 bases). Per the germline V gene, CDR1 is SEHNR and CDR2 is FQNEAQ (reference sequence). This CDR3 has 15 amino acids. Trimming took off 5 bases at V and 3 bases at J, with 17 bases between the two ends. CDR3 protein: CASSQAAGGLYEQYF. In DNA form, the CDR3 reads TGTGCCAGCAGCCAGGCGGCAGGGGGGCTCTACGAGCAGTACTTC.

The V and J genes are TRBV18 and TRBJ2-7; TRBD2 aligns across 7 bases. V trimming: 3 bases; J trimming: 3 bases; junction bases outside the gene matches: 11. This CDR3 has 16 amino acids. Germline CDR1 is KGHSH and CDR2 is LQKENI. CDR3 loop: CASSPRDASGIYEQYF. The DNA for the CDR3 is TGTGCCAGCTCACCCCGGGACGCTAGCGGTATCTACGAGCAGTACTTC.

Turning to this clone: This same CDR3 is encoded by further DNA sequences in the sample. This sequence joins TRBV7-9 and TRBJ1-3; D might be TRBD1 (6 bases). The V and J ends lost 6 bases and 2 bases respectively, with 11 bases between them. Germline CDR1 reads SEHNR; CDR2 reads FQNEAQ (reference sequence). This CDR3 is 14 amino acids long. The CDR3 DNA reads TGTGCCAGCAGTTTCACAGGGACTGGAAACACCATATATTTT. Translated, it gives CASSFTGTGNTIYF.

The chain employs TRBV6-1 and TRBJ1-1; no clear D gene. V shed 3 bases and J shed 4 bases, with 6 bases lying between them. CDR1 is MNHNS, CDR2 SASEGT, per germline. The length of the CDR3 is 12 residues. CDR3 amino acids: CASSDYLTEAFF. The CDR3 nucleotides read TGTGCCAGCAGTGATTATCTCACTGAAGCTTTCTTT.

The J gene is TRBJ1-2, the V gene TRBV4-2, with unresolved D. Germline CDR1 LGHNA, CDR2 YNFKEQ. Trimming left V 4 bases short and J 7 bases short, with 25 bases between. This CDR3 contains 17 residues. CDR3 DNA: TGTGCCAGCAGCCGATCCGAGTCCGTCGTGAACGAGGGTGGCTACACCTTC. This codes for CASSRSESVVNEGGYTF.